This entry features one T cell receptor (beta chain) sequence. Its antigen is unknown. TCRdb reprocessed the 5' RACE reads via MiXCR and lists one record per CDR3 protein. Of over 400,000 distinct CDR3 sequences in the sample, about 24% were seen once. The sample belongs to a study of CD8 T cells in ankylosing spondylitis. The study's findings and limits: Disease-linked clones reportedly showed significant enrichment in matched ankylosing spondylitis synovial fluid. For ankylosing spondylitis blood, a TCR beta motif of under 10 highly homologous variants appeared characteristic.

This CDR3 comprises 14 residues. Germline V CDR1 and CDR2: SGHRS, YFSETQ. Trimming pared 4 bases from V and 2 bases from J, leaving 10 bases between. Material for sequencing was blood, either unsorted or a sorted T cell fraction (not recorded which). The sequence derives from a male donor with ankylosing spondylitis. The chain couples TRBV5-1 to TRBJ2-1; tentatively, D is TRBD1 (6 bases). The CDR3 spells CASSTQGAYNEQFF. In nucleotides, the CDR3 is TGCGCCAGCAGCACACAGGGAGCCTACAATGAGCAGTTCTTC. The full variable domain, completed using reference TRBV5-1 and TRBJ2-1, is KAGVTQTPRYLIKTRGQQVTLSCSPISGHRSVSWYQQTPGQGLQFLFEYFSETQRNKGNFPGRFSGRQFSNSRSEMNVSTLELGDSALYLCASSTQGAYNEQFFGPGTRLTVL.